Below, 10 T cell receptor delta chains from the same sample are listed, as sequenced in a study of Vδ1+ human thymocytes. Study-wide findings and caveats: In the thymus, TRG and TRD repertoires looked highly polyclonal with Gaussian CDR3 lengths.

Their antigen targets remain unknown. Sequences come from RNA converted to cDNA by reverse transcription. Pooled V-gene forward primers with one constant-region reverse primer generated the CDR3 amplicons by multiplex PCR. TCRdb fed the multiplex PCR reads to CATT. The data contain tens of thousands of delta-chain clones, about a sixth of them singletons. The specimen sequenced was Vdelta1+ gamma-delta thymocytes from the thymus. As to subset: FACS-sorted CD3+ TCRalphabeta- TCRVdelta1+ TCRVdelta2- thymocytes. The receptors here all came from a boy in the first two years of life who had congenital heart surgery.

The V call is TRDV1, the J call TRDJ1; tentative D call: TRDD3 (6 bases). V lost 11 bases to trimming and J lost 7 bases, with 32 bases between them. The CDR3 runs 17 residues. Per the germline V gene, CDR1 is TSWWSYY and CDR2 is QGS. This chain's CDR3 is CAVEMNLPRTGSRKLIF. Written as DNA, the CDR3 is TGTGCTGTTGAAATGAACCTACCCCGTACTGGGTCCCGTAAACTCATCTTT.

This chain uses TRDV1 with TRDJ1; TRDD3 aligns across 12 bases. Germline V gene sequence: CDR1 TSWWSYY, CDR2 QGS. With 0 bases clipped from V and 0 bases from J, the junction kept 17 bases outside the gene matches. CDR3 length equals 22 residues. CDR3 in DNA: TGTGCTCTTGGGGAACTTCAAAGCACCCTCTGGGGGATACGCCCGTACACCGATAAACTCATCTTT. Translating it yields CALGELQSTLWGIRPYTDKLIF.

This clone was found a few times. The V and J genes are TRDV1 and TRDJ1; D unresolved. CDR3 length: 12 amino acids. With 4 bases removed from V and 4 bases from J, the gap between germline ends came to 7 bases. CDR1 and CDR2 (germline): TSWWSYY, QGS. CDR3 bases: TGTGCTCTTGGGGTAAAAGTCGATAAACTCATCTTT. It encodes CALGVKVDKLIF.

V gene TRDV1 combines with J gene TRDJ1, with D possibly being TRDD3 (10 bases). The germline CDR1 and CDR2 sequences are TSWWSYY and QGS. V was cut by 4 bases and J by 7 bases, with 31 bases left in between. The CDR3 runs to 19 residues. This CDR3 is CALGGDAAFLPHWGIKLIF. The CDR3 nucleotides read TGTGCTCTTGGGGGTGACGCGGCCTTCCTACCCCACTGGGGGATTAAACTCATCTTT.

This clone was counted a few times. The chain has TRDV1 and TRDJ1, with a tentative D call TRDD2 (8 bases). The germline gives CDR1 TSWWSYY, CDR2 QGS. This CDR3 comprises 21 residues. V was shortened by 3 bases and J by 0 bases, with 29 bases between the two germline ends. In DNA, the CDR3 is TGTGCTCTTGGGGAGCCCTCTTCCTACGAGGTTGGGGGACACCACACCGATAAACTCATCTTT. Its protein product is CALGEPSSYEVGGHHTDKLIF.

This clone was seen a few times. V and J are TRDV1 and TRDJ1, with 11 positions matching TRDD3. Trimming took 6 bases from V and 0 from J; bases not matched to a gene: 9. CDR1 TSWWSYY and CDR2 QGS come from the germline V gene. The CDR3 spans 17 residues. The CDR3 bases are TGTGCTCTTGGCATTTTCTGGGGGATACCCTACACCGATAAACTCATCTTT. Protein: CALGIFWGIPYTDKLIF.

This clone was seen once. With a much larger clone just one base away, this may be a read error. The sample contains more than one DNA sequence encoding this CDR3. This chain joins TRDV2 and TRDJ1; TRDD3 matches at 10 bases. CDR1 is GEAIGNYY and CDR2 is EKD in the germline V gene. V gave up 3 bases and J gave up 1 base; unmatched junction bases: 10. The CDR3 totals 17 residues. CDR3 bases: TGTGCCTGTGACCTGGGGGATAGCCGGGTACGCACCGATAAACTCATCTTT. Translating it yields CACDLGDSRVRTDKLIF.

This clone was observed a handful of times. The rearrangement links TRDV2 to TRDJ1, with 7 bases fitting TRDD3. The V gene end was trimmed by 6 bases and the J gene end by 0 bases; junction bases not matched to a gene: 18. Per the germline V gene, CDR1 is GEAIGNYY and CDR2 is EKD. CDR3 length: 18 amino acids. CDR3 protein: CACIPPYWGSSHTDKLIF. CDR3 in DNA: TGTGCCTGTATTCCCCCGTACTGGGGTTCCTCACACACCGATAAACTCATCTTT.

This clone was seen a few times. The chain links TRDV1 to TRDJ1; TRDD3 matches at 7 bases. Germline lookup yields CDR1 TSWWSYY and CDR2 QGS. Unmatched junction bases numbered 14, after V lost 1 base and J lost 0 bases. CDR3 length equals 19 residues. The CDR3 is CALGEPSTGDLPYTDKLIF. DNA of the CDR3: TGTGCTCTTGGGGAACCTTCTACTGGGGACCTACCGTACACCGATAAACTCATCTTT.

This sequence joins TRDV1 and TRDJ1, with D possibly being TRDD2 (6 bases). The CDR3 is made up of 14 amino acids. Germline CDR1 TSWWSYY, CDR2 QGS. Trimming stripped 6 bases from V and 6 bases from J, with 17 bases between. This CDR3 is CALGRPPSDNKLIF. The CDR3 DNA sequence: TGTGCTCTTGGACGCCCTCCTTCCGACAATAAACTCATCTTT.